These 13 T cell receptor beta chains originate from one sample sequenced in a study of T-cell reconstitution after alpha-beta-depleted transplantation in children. Unique molecular identifiers tagged the TCRbeta library. TCRdb re-called the PCR reads with MiXCR, one entry per CDR3 protein. The sample includes about 610,000 distinct CDR3 sequences, roughly a tenth of them seen just once. Material: PBMCs from the stem cell graft donor, obtained from the stem cell graft. These TCRs come from a human donor who donated a stem cell graft to a child with acute myeloid leukemia.

This clonotype was seen only a few times. The chain uses TRBV12-3 or TRBV12-4 and TRBJ2-7; 8 bases match TRBD2. The CDR3 is 16 amino acids. Losses at the gene ends were 6 bases for V and 4 bases for J; bases not matched to a gene: 14. DNA for the CDR3: TGTGCCAGCAGCCCATATCCGGGACTAGGTACATACGAGCAGTACTTC. Protein: CASSPYPGLGTYEQYF.

This clonotype has only a few counts. CDR3 sequence reads: CASSPPPPQGSYEQYF. DNA for the CDR3: TGTGCCAGCTCACCACCTCCCCCGCAAGGGAGCTACGAGCAGTACTTC. The chain recombines TRBV18 with TRBJ2-7, with a possible D match to TRBD2 (5 bases). Germline values: CDR1 KGHSH, CDR2 LQKENI. The germline V and J ends were trimmed by 0 bases and 3 bases, with 15 bases remaining between them. There are 16 residues in the CDR3.

Concerning this clonotype: The junction and the germline gene differ at one end; a read error may be behind it. The V and J genes are TRBV5-1 and TRBJ2-4; 9 positions agree with TRBD1. The germline V gene encodes CDR1 SGHRS and CDR2 YFSETQ. This CDR3 has 18 amino acids. This CDR3 is CASSLGGTGGGSKNIQYF. CDR3 DNA sequence: TGCGCCAGCAGCTTGGGGGGCACAGGGGGCGGATCCAAAAATATTCAGTACTTC.

A few counts support this clonotype. The J gene is TRBJ2-5, the V gene TRBV20-1; D is unclear. Between the trimmed V and J ends, which lost 1 base and 9 bases, there was a span of 9 bases. Per the germline V gene, CDR1 is DFQATT and CDR2 is SNEGSKA (reference sequence). This CDR3 spans 11 amino acids. CDR3 loop: CSARVTLPQYF. CDR3 in DNA: TGCAGTGCTAGAGTAACCCTCCCCCAGTACTTC.

This clonotype was observed a handful of times. The chain uses TRBV20-1 and TRBJ1-5, with D perhaps TRBD1 (5 bases). Germline V lookup: CDR1 DFQATT, CDR2 SNEGSKA (reference sequence). V was pared by 7 bases and J by 2 bases, with 27 bases between. The CDR3 extends over 18 amino acids. The CDR3 sequence: CSVSTQALGGYRNQPQHF. Here the CDR3 DNA reads TGCAGTGTTAGTACCCAGGCTCTGGGGGGATATCGCAATCAGCCCCAGCATTTT.

This clonotype was recorded a few times. The chain carries TRBV28 and TRBJ1-5; a weak D match, TRBD1 (5 bases). The length of the CDR3 is 14 residues. The V end lost 6 bases, the J end lost 1 base, and 10 bases lay between the germline ends. CDR1 and CDR2 from the germline V gene are MDHEN and SYDVKM. DNA for the CDR3: TGTGCCAGCAGGCGGGGCAGCAGCAATCAGCCCCAGCATTTT. Encoded protein: CASRRGSSNQPQHF. Full variable domain (rest looked up from reference TRBV28 and TRBJ1-5): DVKVTQSSRYLVKRTGEKVFLECVQDMDHENMFWYRQDPGLGLRLIYFSYDVKMKEKGDIPEGYSVSREKKERFSLILESASTNQTSMYLCASRRGSSNQPQHFGDGTRLSIL.

Only a few counts were recorded for this clonotype. The chain joins TRBV20-1 to TRBJ2-3; 14 nucleotides agree with TRBD2. Unmatched junction bases numbered 6, after V lost 0 bases and J lost 1 base. The CDR3 extends over 18 amino acids. Germline CDR1 reads DFQATT; CDR2 reads SNEGSKA (reference sequence). The CDR3 DNA follows: TGCAGTGCTAGAGATGCCGGGACTAGCGGGAGTGGCACAGATACGCAGTATTTT. It encodes CSARDAGTSGSGTDTQYF.

This clonotype was counted between two and nine times. The genes are TRBV5-1 and TRBJ1-1, with 7 positions matching TRBD1. The CDR3 is 13 residues long. Germline V gene sequence: CDR1 SGHRS, CDR2 YFSETQ. Trimming cost V 6 bases and J 1 base; bases outside gene matches: 3. CDR3 coding DNA: TGCGCCAGCAAGAGGGGGCAGAACACTGAAGCTTTCTTT. Encoded protein: CASKRGQNTEAFF. Based on the CDR3 plus reference TRBV5-1 and TRBJ1-1, the full variable domain is KAGVTQTPRYLIKTRGQQVTLSCSPISGHRSVSWYQQTPGQGLQFLFEYFSETQRNKGNFPGRFSGRQFSNSRSEMNVSTLELGDSALYLCASKRGQNTEAFFGQGTRLTVV.

This clonotype was observed at least ten times. V gene TRBV12-3 or TRBV12-4 combines with J gene TRBJ2-3; no clear D gene. CDR3 length equals 13 residues. V shed 2 bases and J shed 10 bases, with 13 bases lying between them. The CDR3 DNA is TGTGCCAGCAGTTTATCGACCAGCGATGCGCAGTATTTT. Translated: CASSLSTSDAQYF.

This clonotype was counted many times. The chain couples TRBV7-2 to TRBJ2-3; D ambiguous. The CDR3 runs 16 residues. Trimming shortened V by 5 bases and J by 2 bases, and 17 bases separated the two germline ends. Germline assignment: CDR1 SGHTA and CDR2 FQGNSA. CDR3 protein: CASSLFVRHHTDTQYF. Here the CDR3 DNA reads TGTGCCAGCAGCCTATTTGTCCGTCACCACACAGATACGCAGTATTTT.

This clonotype appeared a single time. This rearrangement joins TRBV12-3 or TRBV12-4 to TRBJ2-3; D gene ambiguous. V was shortened by 7 bases and J by 7 bases, with 9 bases between the two germline ends. This CDR3 comprises 11 residues. CDR3 protein: CASKELHTQYF. In nucleotides, the CDR3 is TGTGCCAGCAAAGAACTCCATACGCAGTATTTT.

The sample holds a few counts of this clonotype. The chain recombines TRBV7-2 with TRBJ2-1; D is uncertain. CDR1 SGHTA and CDR2 FQGNSA come from the germline V gene. V was trimmed by 4 bases and J by 6 bases, leaving 10 bases between them. The CDR3 has 13 amino acids. CDR3 nucleotides: TGTGCCAGCAGCTCTACTATGACCAATGAGCAGTTCTTC. Its translation: CASSSTMTNEQFF.

There are a few counts of this clonotype. For the CDR3, the DNA is TGTGCCAGCAGCTTGTATCAGGGGGCTAATCAGCCCCAGCATTTT. It yields the protein CASSLYQGANQPQHF. V usage is TRBV7-2 and J usage is TRBJ1-5, with 8 positions matching TRBD1. This CDR3 is 15 amino acids long. Germline loops: CDR1 SGHTA, CDR2 FQGNSA. Trimming removed 3 bases from V and 4 bases from J; junction bases left unmatched: 5. Using reference TRBV7-2 and TRBJ1-5 for the parts outside the CDR3, the full variable domain is GAGVSQSPSNKVTEKGKDVELRCDPISGHTALYWYRQSLGQGLEFLIYFQGNSAPDKSGLPSDRFSAERTGGSVSTLTIQRTQQEDSAVYLCASSLYQGANQPQHFGDGTRLSIL.